This TCR beta chain was identified during a study of regulatory T cells in long-lasting Graves disease listed by TCRdb under 2021. About the full investigation: Antithyroid drugs had been taken for less than 3 months by newly diagnosed Graves' disease patients. Patients with persistent Graves' disease were compared with patients with newly diagnosed Graves' disease using TCR sequencing and RNA sequencing of peripheral blood. The study was registered as a clinical trial and conducted in China. A total of around 35 samples underwent TCR sequencing, from roughly 13 patients with persistent Graves' disease and 20 patients with newly diagnosed Graves' disease. Broader findings and caveats from the paper: Compared with newly diagnosed patients, patients with persistent Graves' disease had lower TCR Shannon entropy and fewer highly expanded clones, which suggests clonal expansion. Because the primary lesion, thyroid tissue, could not be accessed, the study looked at peripheral blood alone. Sequencing and analysis were restricted to the TCR beta chain. TRBV28, TRBJ1-2 and TRBJ2-5 were preferentially used in persistent disease, while TRBV20-1 and TRBJ2-1 were favored in newly diagnosed disease. Persistent patients shared more public clonotypes among themselves (around 2,700) than newly diagnosed patients did (more than 850). As a limitation, the authors acknowledged that the small sample size may reduce accuracy.

The library was generated by multiplex PCR. Sequencing relied on an Illumina HiSeq 4000. To build TCR beta libraries, CDR3 regions were amplified by Arm-PCR using iRepertoire HTBI primers. PCR products were gel purified before sequencing. As for how the authors treated the data: Gene usage analysis of CDR3 amino acid clonotypes relied on the roughly 58 TRBV and 13 to 15 TRBJ segments identified across samples. Filtered high-quality paired reads were merged into contigs using COPE and FqMerger. Contigs were aligned with BLAST to IMGT TRBV, TRBD and TRBJ reference genes, and CDR3 was defined per IMGT. Any clonotype with a frequency above 0.1% was classified as a highly expanded clone. Shannon entropy served as the measure of repertoire diversity, while the Gini coefficient captured V-J evenness. Clonotypes shared by more than one individual were considered public. Clones were called with MiXCR by TCRdb after fastp trimmed the public reads at Q25, and only in-frame beta chains were retained. For every CDR3 protein sequence, its rows merge into one entry that carries the most common genes and DNA. TCRdb, not the authors, supplied the V and J calls. In this sample the table shows about 460,000 distinct CDR3 sequences, 11% to 15% of which occur a single time. The ten most abundant clones make up about 15% of the sample.

The V and J ends are trimmed by 7 bases and 2 bases, leaving 11 bases between them. CDR1 MNHNS and CDR2 SASEGT were looked up in the germline V gene. Its CDR3 holds 14 amino acids, cysteine through phenylalanine. Only the CDR3 DNA stays, 42 bases, in frame from base 1. In this sample, this clonotype turned up a few times. The specificity of this receptor is unknown. Base qualities were left out, and no much larger clone turns up one base away. The time point tag for this specimen amounts to: newly diagnosed GD, antithyroid drugs for less than 3 months. For both TCR sequencing and RNA sequencing, RNA was extracted from PBMCs using TRIzol. The diagnosis of Graves' disease followed American Thyroid Association guidelines. Patients for the study were recruited at an endocrinology department in Xi'an, China. Each patient gave approximately 8.8 milliliters of peripheral blood, collected in an EDTA anticoagulant tube. Ficoll Paque Plus density gradient separation was used to isolate PBMCs, and no further T cell sorting was done. An Agilent 2100 Bioanalyzer and agarose gel were used to check RNA quality, while a NanoDrop 2000 measured RNA concentration.

The same data also contributed to another study, on T cells in Graves' hyperthyroidism and ophthalmopathy. Reported in the second study: Graves' hyperthyroidism was defined as stable when no progression to ophthalmopathy occurred over 18 months of follow-up. The hyperthyroidism patients were between 18 and 65 years old and newly diagnosed, with a disease duration of less than 2 months. Exclusion was applied to patients with uncontrolled infections, other autoimmune diseases, pregnancy or lactation. Diagnoses relied on clinical symptoms, serum thyroxine and TRAb, thyroid ultrasound and orbital computed tomography. A first-round RT-PCR of the TCR CDR3 used the HTBI primer set with the Qiagen OneStep RT-PCR kit. Most expanded thyroid clonotypes (frequency above 0.001) were also detected in blood, a finding suggesting that blood repertoires may reflect thyroid immune responses. A model built on a 13 V-J signature distinguished ophthalmopathy from stable hyperthyroidism, reaching 85% to 90% sensitivity and approximately 81% specificity in cross-validation and 80%/75% in testing. In validation, the model predicted progression to ophthalmopathy a median of about 6 months before onset, with 65% to 71% sensitivity and about 72% specificity. TCR V-J signatures able to tell the groups apart were searched for in a discovery cohort of 90 to 100 patients, of whom more than 40 had Graves' ophthalmopathy and roughly 59 had stable Graves' hyperthyroidism. An independent validation cohort of about 20 hyperthyroidism patients and approximately 17 patients who later progressed to ophthalmopathy tested prospective prediction of ophthalmopathy. The approximately 98 discovery patients were randomly divided into training and test sets at a 7:3 ratio. In roughly six Graves' hyperthyroidism patients, the study also compared T-cell repertoires from thyroid tissue with T-cell repertoires from blood. Following sampling, methimazole starting at 30 mg daily was given to hyperthyroidism patients, and high-dose intravenous methylprednisolone was given to ophthalmopathy patients. A second multiplex PCR round built the libraries, followed by size selection and purification. Libraries were sequenced paired-end with 100 bp reads on an Illumina HiSeq2000. SOAPnuke was used to process the raw data, removing reads that contained adapters or uncalled bases, had a mean Phred below 15, or lacked an exact match to the constant primer or identifier. High-quality paired reads were merged using COPE v1.2.5, and each unique nucleotide sequence was defined as a clonotype. Clonotypes were aligned to IMGT TRBV, TRBD and TRBJ reference segments using MiTCR v1.1. The analysis included only V-J combinations with a frequency above 0.0001, which together covered roughly 99% of the repertoires. A TCS score was defined as the ratio between F50 (clonal expansion) and ExV (chaos), using BLOSUM62-based TCRdist between CDR3 peptides within each V-J. Welch's t-statistics and random forest reduced some 510 V-J features to roughly 13, which were used in a naive Bayes classifier (R e1071). Sample size was not statistically predetermined, and blinding of investigators to group allocation was not performed. The paper describes TCR Vbeta CDR3 sequencing of 140 or so peripheral blood samples, made up of some 40 ophthalmopathy patients, around 78 hyperthyroidism patients and about 17 progressor patients.

The sequence joins TRBV6-1 to TRBJ2-2; the D gene cannot be resolved reliably. This TCR was recovered from a woman aged 45-60 years with Graves disease. Donor details come from another sample of the same person, matched by shared clones. The sample was peripheral blood mononuclear cells (PBMCs), taken at new diagnosis, from a patient treated with antithyroid drugs. CDR3 reads: CASNRVSNTGELFF. The bases are TGTGCCAGCAACCGGGTCAGTAACACCGGGGAGCTGTTTTTT.